The sequence of this TCR beta chain was determined in a study of monozygotic twins with inflammatory bowel disease. TCRdb reanalyzed the 5' RACE reads and collapses them to one entry per CDR3 protein, without DNA. Here the sample table reports tens of thousands of distinct CDR3 sequences. This CDR3 is built from 15 residues. Germline V gives CDR1 LGHDT, CDR2 YNNKEL (reference sequence). The source of this sequence is a human donor with ulcerative colitis or Crohn's disease, or a healthy co-twin of an affected twin (not recorded which). V usage is TRBV3-1 and J usage is TRBJ2-7; TCRdb outputs TRBD1, but without DNA this stays unchecked. Sequenced input: blood. The CDR3 protein is CASSRTGAGGPEQYF.